Shown below are 21 T cell receptor beta chains from a single sample sequenced in a study. The table came from immunoSEQ multiplex PCR; TCRdb's copy has only in-frame clones and leaves some out. The top ten clones hold 4% to 4.5% of a sample with some 68,000 clones, around 93% of them seen once. The specimen was PBMCs. The receptor source for this set is a man aged 40-49 years with rheumatoid arthritis.

V usage is TRBV7-3 and J usage is TRBJ1-6; a possible D gene is TRBD1 (5 bases). Between the trimmed V and J ends, which lost 5 bases and 15 bases, there was a span of 20 bases. CDR3 length equals 14 residues. Germline loops: CDR1 SGHTA, CDR2 FQGTGA. CDR3 protein: CASSQHAGAQRLHF. CDR3 bases: TGTGCCAGCAGCCAACATGCCGGGGCCCAGCGCCTCCACTTT. The full variable domain, with the rest looked up from reference TRBV7-3 and TRBJ1-6, is GAGVSQTPSNKVTEKGKYVELRCDPISGHTALYWYRQSLGQGPEFLIYFQGTGAADDSGLPNDRFFAVRPEGSVSTLKIQRTERGDSAVYLCASSQHAGAQRLHFGNGTRLTVT.

Written as DNA, the CDR3 is TGCGCCAGCAGCTTGGATCAGCGGATTAGCACAGATACGCAGTATTTT. Its translation: CASSLDQRISTDTQYF. The chain is built from TRBV5-1 and TRBJ2-3, with D possibly matching TRBD2 (5 bases). Between the trimmed V and J ends, which lost 0 bases and 0 bases, there was a span of 11 bases. Germline CDR1 is SGHRS and CDR2 is YFSETQ. This CDR3 comprises 16 residues. Full variable domain (missing parts from reference TRBV5-1 and TRBJ2-3): KAGVTQTPRYLIKTRGQQVTLSCSPISGHRSVSWYQQTPGQGLQFLFEYFSETQRNKGNFPGRFSGRQFSNSRSEMNVSTLELGDSALYLCASSLDQRISTDTQYFGPGTRLTVL.

The chain joins TRBV4-1 to TRBJ1-2; D is uncertain. Germline V gene sequence: CDR1 MGHRA, CDR2 YSYEKL. V dropped 1 base and J dropped 5 bases, with 2 bases sitting between them. This CDR3 has 11 amino acids. DNA for the CDR3: TGCGCCAGCAGCCAAGGTTATGGCTACACCTTC. Translated: CASSQGYGYTF.

This chain connects TRBV28 to TRBJ2-3, with 7 bases that match TRBD2. The CDR3 has 14 amino acids. Germline loops: CDR1 MDHEN, CDR2 SYDVKM. J was trimmed by 3 bases and V by 7 bases; bases with no gene match: 7. DNA of the CDR3: TGTGCCAGCATCGAGAGCGGGGAGACAGATACGCAGTATTTT. Amino acid sequence: CASIESGETDTQYF.

V usage is TRBV6-5 and J usage is TRBJ2-2; no clear D. From germline, CDR1 is MNHEY and CDR2 SVGAGI. The V end lost 6 bases, the J end lost 7 bases, and 18 bases lay between the germline ends. The CDR3 runs 15 residues. Here the CDR3 reads CASSRRPIMGGELFF. The DNA for the CDR3 is TGTGCCAGCAGCCGAAGGCCGATAATGGGCGGGGAGCTGTTTTTT.

This clone is a singleton in its sample. The chain carries TRBV30 and TRBJ2-1; D possibly uses TRBD1 or TRBD2 (5 bases each). Germline assignment: CDR1 GTSNPN and CDR2 SVGIG (reference sequence). Trimming cost V 5 bases and J 7 bases, with 21 bases left between them. This CDR3 is built from 15 residues. CDR3 sequence reads: CAWGSPLGVGNEQFF. The CDR3, as DNA: TGTGCCTGGGGTTCGCCGTTGGGGGTAGGAAATGAGCAGTTCTTC.

V and J are TRBV18 and TRBJ2-1, with TRBD1 identical over 11 bases. The V gene end was trimmed by 6 bases and the J gene end by 8 bases; junction bases not matched to a gene: 3. The CDR3 spans 13 residues. The germline V gene has CDR1 KGHSH and CDR2 LQKENI. CDR3 protein: CASSPGQGDEQFF. For the CDR3, the DNA is TGTGCCAGCTCCCCGGGACAGGGGGATGAGCAGTTCTTC.

The gene calls are TRBV6-2 or TRBV6-3 and TRBJ1-1; 8 bases map to TRBD1. The V gene end was trimmed by 1 base and the J gene end by 2 bases; junction bases not matched to a gene: 6. Germline V gene data show CDR1 as MNHEY and CDR2 as SVGEGT. The CDR3 runs 16 residues. CDR3 nucleotides: TGTGCCAGCAGTTACTATCCGGACAGGGCTAACACTGAAGCTTTCTTT. It is translated as CASSYYPDRANTEAFF.

V usage is TRBV28 and J usage is TRBJ1-2, with unresolved D. V lost 1 base and J 6 bases, leaving 6 bases between the germline ends. This CDR3 spans 12 amino acids. Germline V lookup: CDR1 MDHEN, CDR2 SYDVKM. CDR3: CASSLSGNGYTF. For the CDR3, the DNA is TGTGCCAGCAGTTTATCTGGGAATGGCTACACCTTC.

The chain carries TRBV18 and TRBJ1-4; TRBD1 matches 7 bases. The CDR3 extends over 15 amino acids. Trimming at V came to 1 base and at J to 8 bases, leaving 7 bases not matched to a gene. Germline CDR1 reads KGHSH; CDR2 reads LQKENI. The CDR3 spells CASSPQGGRGEKLFF. The CDR3 nucleotides read TGTGCCAGCTCACCACAAGGGGGCAGAGGGGAAAAACTGTTTTTT.

The chain uses TRBV4-2 and TRBJ2-7; D gene unclear. This CDR3 has 17 amino acids. Germline V CDR1 and CDR2: LGHNA, YNFKEQ. The V and J ends lost 0 bases and 0 bases respectively, with 15 bases between them. The CDR3 DNA reads TGTGCCAGCAGCCAAGATTTAAGCGCCTTTGGCTCCTACGAGCAGTACTTC. This encodes CASSQDLSAFGSYEQYF.

The J gene is TRBJ1-2, the V gene TRBV15, with a tentative D call TRBD1 (6 bases). V was pared by 5 bases and J by 5 bases, with 12 bases between. The germline V gene has CDR1 LNHNV and CDR2 YYDKDF (reference sequence). The CDR3 consists of 13 residues. The CDR3 DNA is TGTGCCACCAGCTCTTCAGGGGTGTATGGCTACACCTTC. Translation gives CATSSSGVYGYTF.

V gene TRBV11-2 combines with J gene TRBJ2-7, with 12 bases aligning to TRBD2. The CDR3 contains 15 residues. The germline V gene encodes CDR1 SGHAT and CDR2 FQNNGV. V shed 3 bases and J 5 bases; nucleotides not matched to a gene: 5. The CDR3 reads CASSLTSGRINEQYF. In nucleotides, the CDR3 is TGTGCCAGCAGCTTGACTAGCGGGAGAATCAACGAGCAGTACTTC.

V and J are TRBV2 and TRBJ2-7; possible D gene TRBD1, 6 bases. V gave up 7 bases and J gave up 5 bases, with 9 bases separating them. The CDR3 is made up of 11 amino acids. Germline CDR1 reads SNHLY; CDR2 reads FYNNEI. The CDR3 region is CASTAGDEQYF. CDR3 coding DNA: TGTGCCAGCACGGCAGGGGACGAGCAGTACTTC.

The J gene is TRBJ1-1, the V gene TRBV2; 7 nucleotides line up with TRBD1. The germline CDR1 and CDR2 sequences are SNHLY and FYNNEI. This CDR3 region has 14 residues. Trimming removed 5 bases from V and 0 bases from J; junction bases left unmatched: 3. CDR3 nucleotide sequence: TGTGCCAGCAGTTGGGACAGCATGAACACTGAAGCTTTCTTT. Its translation: CASSWDSMNTEAFF.

This chain uses TRBV2 with TRBJ2-5; no definite D call. There are 10 residues in the CDR3. Per the germline V gene, CDR1 is SNHLY and CDR2 is FYNNEI. Trimming removed 7 bases from V and 2 bases from J, with 2 bases in between. For the CDR3, the DNA is TGTGCCAGCAATCAAGAGACCCAGTACTTC. Protein sequence: CASNQETQYF.

V is TRBV27 and J is TRBJ2-2; D ambiguous. The germline V gene encodes CDR1 MNHEY and CDR2 SMNVEV (reference sequence). With 8 bases removed from V and 1 base from J, the gap between germline ends came to 2 bases. The CDR3 spans 11 residues. This CDR3 reads CASRNTGELFF. CDR3 DNA sequence: TGTGCCAGCCGGAACACCGGGGAGCTGTTTTTT.

This clone has just one count. V gene TRBV7-8 combines with J gene TRBJ2-2, with D unresolved. The CDR3 extends over 13 amino acids. V was shortened by 5 bases and J by 6 bases, with 10 bases between the two germline ends. Per germline, CDR1 SGHVS and CDR2 FQNEAQ. The chain's CDR3 is CASSQDLSGELFF. For the CDR3, the DNA is TGTGCCAGCAGCCAAGACTTGTCCGGGGAGCTGTTTTTT.

V is TRBV6-5 and J is TRBJ1-2; 8 positions match TRBD1. With V trimmed by 7 bases and J by 4 bases, 5 bases remained unmatched. Germline CDR1 reads MNHEY; CDR2 reads SVGAGI. The CDR3 is made up of 13 amino acids. CDR3 coding DNA: TGTGCCAGCATTTCCGACAGGGGCTATGGCTACACCTTC. This codes for CASISDRGYGYTF.

This chain uses TRBV25-1 with TRBJ2-1, with TRBD2 identical over 7 bases. There are 16 residues in the CDR3. Per the germline V gene, CDR1 is MGHDK and CDR2 is SYGVNS. J lost 2 bases, V lost 2 bases, and 6 bases had no gene match. The CDR3 DNA follows: TGTGCCAGCAGTGAAGGGGGAGGGCCCCCCTACAATGAGCAGTTCTTC. Protein sequence: CASSEGGGPPYNEQFF.

V and J are TRBV7-3 and TRBJ2-2, with D unclear. Germline V gene sequence: CDR1 SGHTA, CDR2 FQGTGA. CDR3 size: 14 residues. With 2 bases removed from V and 3 bases from J, the gap between germline ends came to 7 bases. CDR3 sequence: CASSLFPDTGELFF. Here the CDR3 DNA reads TGTGCCAGCAGCTTATTCCCCGACACCGGGGAGCTGTTTTTT. Full variable domain (missing parts from reference TRBV7-3 and TRBJ2-2): GAGVSQTPSNKVTEKGKYVELRCDPISGHTALYWYRQSLGQGPEFLIYFQGTGAADDSGLPNDRFFAVRPEGSVSTLKIQRTERGDSAVYLCASSLFPDTGELFFGEGSRLTVL.